One T cell receptor beta chain is described in this entry. What it binds is unknown. Sequenced by immunoSEQ multiplex PCR; TCRdb stores in-frame clones only, minus some. The sample records over 60,000 clones, roughly 77% being singletons. This specimen comes from a study of T cell repertoires and HLA-DP antigens. CDR1 is LGHNA and CDR2 is YNFKEQ in the germline V gene. The CDR3 covers 16 residues. V gave up 2 bases and J gave up 1 base; unmatched junction bases: 5. This receptor was obtained from a man between 60 and 70 years old in good health and CMV-seronegative. Sequences were obtained from CD4+ T cells from PBMCs. The chain joins TRBV4-2 to TRBJ2-1, with 7 nucleotides matching TRBD1. In DNA form, the CDR3 reads TGTGCCAGCAGCCAACTTCCGGGACAGTCCTACAATGAGCAGTTCTTC. Residues: CASSQLPGQSYNEQFF.